This entry lists 30 T cell receptor beta chains sequenced from one sample in a study of regulatory T cells in long-lasting Graves disease. Described time point: newly diagnosed GD, antithyroid drugs for less than 3 months. The authors made the TCR library using RNA they extracted from PBMCs. Libraries of TCR beta came from iRepertoire HTBI primers plus Arm-PCR of CDR3 regions. TCRdb called the multiplex PCR reads again in MiXCR, with one record for every CDR3 protein. This sample carries fewer than 500,000 distinct CDR3 sequences, about 17% of them seen once, and the ten largest clones take 9.5% to 15%. The sample also formed part of further work on T cells in Graves' hyperthyroidism and ophthalmopathy.

The sequenced sample was peripheral blood mononuclear cells (PBMCs), obtained at new diagnosis, from a patient treated with antithyroid drugs. Source of these receptors: a man aged 40-55 years with Graves disease.

In this sample, this clonotype turned up once. The chain recombines TRBV14 with TRBJ2-1, with unresolved D. V was clipped by 0 bases and J by 7 bases, with 13 bases between them. Per the germline V gene, CDR1 is SGHDN and CDR2 is FVKESK. The CDR3 runs 15 residues. This CDR3 is CASSQESFAVNEQFF. In DNA, the CDR3 is TGTGCCAGCAGCCAAGAAAGTTTTGCCGTGAATGAGCAGTTCTTC.

This clonotype was counted ten times or more. J is TRBJ2-1 and V is TRBV24-1; 9 bases map to TRBD1. Germline CDR1 and CDR2: KGHDR and SFDVKD. With V trimmed by 2 bases and J by 6 bases, 7 bases remained unmatched. This CDR3 contains 16 residues. Here the CDR3 reads CATSDWGQGGGNEQFF. The CDR3 DNA reads as TGTGCCACCAGTGATTGGGGACAGGGAGGAGGCAATGAGCAGTTCTTC.

In the case of this clonotype: A much larger clone differs from this one at a single base, so this may be a read error. The chain couples TRBV2 to TRBJ2-5; TRBD2 might be the D (5 bases). CDR3 size: 14 residues. Per germline, CDR1 SNHLY and CDR2 FYNNEI. Trimming removed 8 bases at V and 1 base at J, with 14 bases between. The CDR3 bases are TGTGCCAGCCTAGGGAGAAGAATCCAAGAGACCCAGTACTTC. Translation: CASLGRRIQETQYF.

The V call is TRBV10-1, the J call TRBJ1-5; no reliable D call. The CDR3 loop spans 14 amino acids. CDR1 is WNHNN, CDR2 SYGVQD, per germline (reference sequence). With 3 bases removed from V and 6 bases from J, the gap between germline ends came to 12 bases. In DNA form, the CDR3 reads TGCGCCAGCAGTGAAGGGTCCTCGGGTCAGCCCCAGCATTTT. The encoded protein is CASSEGSSGQPQHF.

This clonotype showed up many times. The CDR3 bases are TGTGCCAGCAGTTTATCAGGGGACGAGCAGTACTTC. Protein: CASSLSGDEQYF. This chain connects TRBV28 to TRBJ2-7, with TRBD1 as a possible D gene (6 bases). This CDR3 has 12 residues. In germline, CDR1 is MDHEN, CDR2 SYDVKM. V was clipped by 1 base and J by 5 bases, with 6 bases between them. The full variable domain, rest sourced from reference TRBV28 and TRBJ2-7, is DVKVTQSSRYLVKRTGEKVFLECVQDMDHENMFWYRQDPGLGLRLIYFSYDVKMKEKGDIPEGYSVSREKKERFSLILESASTNQTSMYLCASSLSGDEQYFGPGTRLTVT.

This clonotype was seen a few times. The chain recombines TRBV7-9 with TRBJ1-4; 8 positions match TRBD1. J gave up 4 bases and V 5 bases, and 6 bases lay outside the gene matches. CDR1 SEHNR and CDR2 FQNEAQ come from the germline V gene (reference sequence). This CDR3 contains 15 residues. The CDR3 region is CASSPDRVGNEKLFF. CDR3 coding DNA: TGTGCCAGCAGCCCGGACAGGGTCGGTAATGAAAAACTGTTTTTT. Looking up the rest from reference TRBV7-9 and TRBJ1-4 gives the full variable domain: DTGVSQNPRHKITKRGQNVTFRCDPISEHNRLYWYRQTLGQGPEFLTYFQNEAQLEKSRLLSDRFSAERPKGSFSTLEIQRTEQGDSAMYLCASSPDRVGNEKLFFGSGTQLSVL.

About this clonotype itself: A much bigger clone sits one base away, suggesting this may be a read error. This chain uses TRBV20-1 with TRBJ2-2; TRBD2 might be the D (7 bases). Germline V gene lookup returns CDR1 DFQATT and CDR2 SNEGSKA (reference sequence). The CDR3 runs to 15 residues. The CDR3 here is CSAPAGAVPTGVLFF. The CDR3 DNA sequence: TGCAGTGCTCCGGCGGGGGCGGTCCCCACCGGGGTGCTGTTTTTT.

The table lists this clonotype with many counts. The chain joins TRBV30 to TRBJ2-1, with D maybe TRBD2 (6 bases). V lost 1 base and J lost 0, with 10 bases in between. Germline values: CDR1 GTSNPN, CDR2 SVGIG (reference sequence). This CDR3 has 15 residues. The CDR3 DNA reads as TGTGCCTGGAGTGCGAGCGGGTTCTCCTACAATGAGCAGTTCTTC. Translating it yields CAWSASGFSYNEQFF. Together with reference TRBV30 and TRBJ2-1, the CDR3 gives the full variable domain: SQTIHQWPATLVQPVGSPLSLECTVEGTSNPNLYWYRQAAGRGLQLLFYSVGIGQISSEVPQNLSASRPQDRQFILSSKKLLLSDSGFYLCAWSASGFSYNEQFFGPGTRLTVL.

Notes on this clonotype: A much more abundant neighbour one base away suggests this may be a read error. This CDR3 is CASSFSGKYTWELFF. The CDR3 nucleotides are TGTGCCAGCAGCTTTAGCGGGAAGTACACCTGGGAGCTGTTTTTT. This sequence joins TRBV7-2 and TRBJ2-2, with 8 positions matching TRBD2. This CDR3 comprises 15 residues. The germline CDR1 and CDR2 sequences are SGHTA and FQGNSA.

This clonotype was observed once. The chain couples TRBV19 to TRBJ1-5; 7 bases agree with TRBD1. V trimming: 3 bases; J trimming: 6 bases; junction bases outside the gene matches: 14. The CDR3 is 17 residues long. From germline, CDR1 is LNHDA and CDR2 SQIVND (reference sequence). CDR3 region: CASSMELTGTNFQPQHF. The DNA of the CDR3 is TGTGCCAGTAGTATGGAGTTGACAGGGACGAACTTTCAGCCCCAGCATTTT.

This clonotype was seen at least ten times. The rearrangement uses TRBV6-1 and TRBJ2-2; 8 bases align to TRBD2. The V gene's germline CDR1 is MNHNS and CDR2 SASEGT. This CDR3 comprises 17 residues. V shed 10 bases and J 7 bases; nucleotides not matched to a gene: 20. The CDR3 nucleotides are TGTGCCACCGGGGAAAGGGCGGGAGGACTACTCAGCGGGGAGCTGTTTTTT. Protein: CATGERAGGLLSGELFF.

This clonotype has at least ten counts. This sequence joins TRBV20-1 and TRBJ2-3; D might be TRBD1 (6 bases). This CDR3 has 12 amino acids. Germline loops: CDR1 DFQATT, CDR2 SNEGSKA (reference sequence). V lost 8 bases and J lost 2, with 11 bases in between. As DNA, the CDR3 is TGCAGTAGCACAGGGCCCACAGATACGCAGTATTTT. Amino acid sequence: CSSTGPTDTQYF.

In its sample, this clonotype was seen a few times. One end of the junction does not line up with germline, which may come from a read error. The CDR3 is CASSGSTSYNSPLHF. DNA for the CDR3: TGTGCCAGCAGTGGATCCACCTCCTATAATTCACCCCTCCACTTT. The rearrangement uses TRBV10-3 and TRBJ1-6; D is unresolved. The CDR3 loop spans 15 amino acids. CDR1 ENHRY and CDR2 SYGVKD come from the germline V gene.

This clonotype was seen at least ten times. V usage is TRBV20-1 and J usage is TRBJ2-1; D is perhaps TRBD2 (5 bases). Germline-derived CDR1 and CDR2 are DFQATT and SNEGSKA (reference sequence). V was shortened by 5 bases and J by 4 bases, with 15 bases between the two germline ends. The CDR3 totals 14 residues. This CDR3 reads CSAVRLTTYNEQFF. The CDR3, as DNA: TGCAGTGCTGTAAGACTAACAACTTACAATGAGCAGTTCTTC.

The chain couples TRBV5-1 to TRBJ1-6; 7 bases align to TRBD1. The length of the CDR3 is 14 residues. Germline CDR1 and CDR2: SGHRS and YFSETQ. Germline trimming cut 5 bases from V and 7 bases from J; bases unmatched to any gene: 6. CDR3 DNA sequence: TGCGCCAGCAGTTCGGGACAGACAAATTCACCCCTCCACTTT. Its protein is CASSSGQTNSPLHF.

The J gene is TRBJ1-3, the V gene TRBV27; TRBD1 might be the D (6 bases). Deletions cut 3 bases from V and 0 bases from J, with 15 bases between. CDR3 length: 17 amino acids. Germline CDR1 and CDR2: MNHEY and SMNVEV (reference sequence). The CDR3 sequence is CASSFQGPPTSGNTIYF. CDR3 DNA sequence: TGTGCCAGCAGTTTTCAGGGGCCACCCACCTCTGGAAACACCATATATTTT.

This clonotype was seen repeatedly, ten times or more. This chain joins TRBV5-1 and TRBJ2-2, with TRBD1 matching 8 bases. Germline V gives CDR1 SGHRS, CDR2 YFSETQ. V was clipped by 6 bases and J by 4 bases; unmatched bases: 14. There are 17 residues in the CDR3. This CDR3 is CASTISQGALGTGELFF. CDR3 DNA: TGCGCCAGCACTATATCCCAGGGGGCGCTTGGCACCGGGGAGCTGTTTTTT.

This clonotype came up many times. The rearrangement joins TRBV12-3 or TRBV12-4 to TRBJ2-1; D call uncertain. CDR3 size: 16 residues. V was pared by 4 bases and J by 0 bases, with 13 bases between. DNA for the CDR3: TGTGCCAGCAGTTGGACGCAAGAGGTCTCCTACAATGAGCAGTTCTTC. Encoded protein: CASSWTQEVSYNEQFF.

Many counts were recorded for this clonotype. The V and J genes are TRBV20-1 and TRBJ2-7, with TRBD2 identical over 13 bases. CDR1 and CDR2 (germline): DFQATT, SNEGSKA (reference sequence). The CDR3 is made up of 14 amino acids. V was clipped by 2 bases and J by 4 bases; unmatched bases: 2. In DNA form, the CDR3 reads TGCAGTGCTAGATTGACTAGCGGGAGGTACGAGCAGTACTTC. Its translation: CSARLTSGRYEQYF.

This clonotype was seen more than once but under ten times. The genes are TRBV7-3 and TRBJ2-2; D unclear. Trimming left V 1 base short and J 0 bases short, with 6 bases between. In germline, CDR1 is SGHTA, CDR2 FQGTGA. The CDR3 runs 15 residues. CDR3 nucleotides: TGTGCCAGCAGCTTAAATGGGGCGAACACCGGGGAGCTGTTTTTT. This translates into CASSLNGANTGELFF.

This clonotype was seen at least ten times. The genes are TRBV28 and TRBJ1-1; D call uncertain. Germline CDR1 reads MDHEN; CDR2 reads SYDVKM. The CDR3 totals 14 residues. Trimming stripped 0 bases from V and 1 base from J, with 6 bases between. The CDR3 reads CASSLWASNTEAFF. CDR3 bases: TGTGCCAGCAGTTTATGGGCCTCGAACACTGAAGCTTTCTTT.

This clonotype was counted many times. The chain uses TRBV12-3 or TRBV12-4 and TRBJ2-2; perhaps TRBD1 as D (6 bases). CDR3 length: 15 amino acids. V lost 3 bases and J 3 bases, leaving 11 bases between the germline ends. CDR3 region: CASSLAGADTGELFF. CDR3 DNA sequence: TGTGCCAGCAGTTTGGCAGGGGCGGACACCGGGGAGCTGTTTTTT.

This clonotype appeared many times. The CDR3 protein is CSASGGSKYEQYF. For the CDR3, the DNA is TGCAGTGCAAGCGGCGGGAGCAAGTACGAGCAGTACTTC. J is TRBJ2-7 and V is TRBV20-1; 7 bases fit TRBD2. Losses at the gene ends were 6 bases for V and 4 bases for J; bases not matched to a gene: 9. CDR3 length equals 13 residues. The V gene's germline CDR1 is DFQATT and CDR2 SNEGSKA (reference sequence).

This clonotype has a count of ten or more. The chain carries TRBV3-1 and TRBJ2-2; a weak D match, TRBD2 (6 bases). Trimming shortened V by 0 bases and J by 6 bases, and 17 bases separated the two germline ends. CDR3 length: 17 amino acids. Germline V CDR1 and CDR2: LGHDT, YNNKEL (reference sequence). The CDR3 loop reads CASSQDLVTGAAGELFF. CDR3 DNA: TGTGCCAGCAGCCAAGATCTTGTAACGGGAGCGGCCGGGGAGCTGTTTTTT.

Worth noting for this clonotype: The junction departs from the called germline gene at one end, perhaps through a read error. The chain is built from TRBV7-9 and TRBJ2-2; D is possibly TRBD2 (6 bases). Germline V gene data show CDR1 as SEHNR and CDR2 as FQNEAQ (reference sequence). CDR3 length equals 18 residues. CDR3 sequence (DNA): TGTGCCAGCAGCTTAGGAATTCCGGGACTCACGAACACCGGGGAGCTGCTTTTT. Translating gives CASSLGIPGLTNTGELLF. The whole variable domain, remainder taken from reference TRBV7-9 and TRBJ2-2, is DTGVSQNPRHKITKRGQNVTFRCDPISEHNRLYWYRQTLGQGPEFLTYFQNEAQLEKSRLLSDRFSAERPKGSFSTLEIQRTEQGDSAMYLCASSLGIPGLTNTGELLFGEGSRLTVL.

There are a few counts of this clonotype. CDR3 DNA: TGTGCCAGCAGCTTGGCTAGCGGGAGGGCGACAGATACGCAGTATTTT. It specifies CASSLASGRATDTQYF. This rearrangement joins TRBV5-8 to TRBJ2-3; 12 nucleotides match TRBD2. Germline CDR1 and CDR2: SGHTS and YDEGEE. V lost 0 bases, J lost 3 bases, and 2 bases stayed unmatched. The CDR3 consists of 16 residues.

Only one count was recorded for this clonotype. This chain uses TRBV29-1 with TRBJ2-1, with TRBD2 identical over 8 bases. CDR1 is SQVTM and CDR2 is ANQGSEA in the germline V gene. The CDR3 covers 13 residues. Losses at the gene ends were 7 bases for V and 10 bases for J; bases not matched to a gene: 12. CDR3 DNA sequence: TGCAGCGCAGGTAGCGGGAATGTTTACGAGCAGTTCTTC. Translating it yields CSAGSGNVYEQFF.

This clonotype appeared many times. The gene calls are TRBV2 and TRBJ2-5; TRBD2 matches at 13 bases. The CDR3 consists of 16 residues. The V and J ends lost 5 bases and 4 bases, in that order; junction bases with no gene match: 7. Per the germline V gene, CDR1 is SNHLY and CDR2 is FYNNEI. The CDR3 region has the DNA TGTGCCAGCAGTCTAAAAACTAGCGGGAGGGGAGAGACCCAGTACTTC. This translates into CASSLKTSGRGETQYF.

This clonotype was recorded many times. The rearrangement joins TRBV5-1 to TRBJ2-7; 12 bases align to TRBD2. Per the germline V gene, CDR1 is SGHRS and CDR2 is YFSETQ. Germline trimming cut 5 bases from V and 5 bases from J; bases unmatched to any gene: 11. The CDR3 contains 16 residues. The DNA of the CDR3 is TGCGCCAGCAGTTCCACGACTAGCGGGAGAGGAAACGAGCAGTACTTC. It encodes CASSSTTSGRGNEQYF.

The chain joins TRBV5-5 to TRBJ2-1, with TRBD2 identical over 12 bases. The V segment lost 4 bases and the J segment 8 bases; nucleotides outside the gene matches: 7. The V gene's germline CDR1 is SGHKS and CDR2 YYEKEE (reference sequence). There are 15 residues in the CDR3. The chain's CDR3 is CASSVQTSGSYEQFF. For the CDR3, the DNA is TGTGCCAGCAGCGTCCAGACTAGCGGGAGCTATGAGCAGTTCTTC.